These 13 T cell receptor beta chains came from one sample sequenced in a study of cytomegalovirus exposure and HLA in healthy donors. The PCR ran on 60 Vbeta and 13 Jbeta primers. Profiling relied on immunoSEQ multiplex PCR, and the TCRdb table lists in-frame clones only, not all of them. Among approximately 180,000 clones, 75% to 85% were seen once, and the ten largest hold about 2.2%. The material sequenced was PBMCs. The receptors were sampled from a woman under 40 in good health and CMV-seronegative.

V gene TRBV7-6 combines with J gene TRBJ2-1, with D perhaps matching TRBD1 (5 bases). Trimming took 5 bases from V and 7 from J, leaving 21 bases between them. Germline-derived CDR1 and CDR2 are SGHVS and FNYEAQ. The CDR3 spans 16 residues. CDR3 in DNA: TGTGCCAGCAGCAAGAGACAGCCTGACGTGGATAATGAGCAGTTCTTC. It encodes CASSKRQPDVDNEQFF.

The chain has TRBV9 and TRBJ2-7; perhaps TRBD1 as D (6 bases). Trimming shortened V by 0 bases and J by 4 bases, and 38 bases separated the two germline ends. Germline CDR1 SGDLS, CDR2 YYNGEE. This CDR3 has 23 residues. CDR3 loop: CASSVVCVWVSRQARLLGYEQYF. CDR3 nucleotide sequence: TGTGCCAGCAGCGTAGTTTGTGTCTGGGTTAGTCGACAGGCCAGACTCTTGGGGTACGAGCAGTACTTC.

This clone was seen a handful of times. This chain joins TRBV7-8 and TRBJ2-7, with D possibly matching TRBD2 (5 bases). CDR3 length: 14 amino acids. Germline CDR1 reads SGHVS; CDR2 reads FQNEAQ. Trimming cost V 2 bases and J 2 bases, with 10 bases left between them. CDR3 DNA sequence: TGTGCCAGCAGCTTAAACAGCGGAGCCTACGAGCAGTACTTC. As protein: CASSLNSGAYEQYF.

The chain uses TRBV9 and TRBJ2-5; 11 bases match TRBD1. V trimming: 3 bases; J trimming: 5 bases; junction bases outside the gene matches: 3. The length of the CDR3 is 14 residues. Germline V gene data show CDR1 as SGDLS and CDR2 as YYNGEE. The CDR3 nucleotides read TGTGCCAGCAGCGCCGGGACAGGGGGTGAGACCCAGTACTTC. Its protein is CASSAGTGGETQYF.

The chain couples TRBV7-3 to TRBJ2-1; D uncertain. There are 11 residues in the CDR3. The V gene lost 5 bases and the J gene lost 6 bases, with 5 bases spanning the gap. Per the germline V gene, CDR1 is SGHTA and CDR2 is FQGTGA. CDR3 coding DNA: TGTGCCAGCAGCCCCGGCAATGAGCAGTTCTTC. It is translated as CASSPGNEQFF.

The gene calls are TRBV7-2 and TRBJ1-6, with TRBD1 as a possible D gene (6 bases). The V end was cut by 5 bases, the J end by 7 bases, with 18 bases between. Germline assignment: CDR1 SGHTA and CDR2 FQGNSA. CDR3 length: 16 amino acids. The CDR3 sequence is CASSRSRGGDNSPLHF. The CDR3 coding sequence is TGTGCCAGCAGCCGATCTCGGGGGGGCGACAATTCACCCCTCCACTTT.

V is TRBV7-2 and J is TRBJ2-1, with D possibly matching TRBD1 (6 bases). Germline V gene data show CDR1 as SGHTA and CDR2 as FQGNSA. CDR3 length: 16 amino acids. V was cut by 5 bases and J by 0 bases, with 14 bases left in between. The CDR3 region is CASSPGQRNSYNEQFF. The CDR3 DNA reads as TGTGCCAGCAGCCCCGGACAGCGGAACTCCTACAATGAGCAGTTCTTC.

The chain links TRBV6-5 to TRBJ2-3; TRBD1 matches at 10 bases. Germline CDR1 MNHEY, CDR2 SVGAGI. The CDR3 sequence is 16 residues long. The trim removed 4 bases at V and 5 bases at J, leaving 9 bases unmatched. CDR3 loop: CASSSSGTGVGDTQYF. For the CDR3, the DNA is TGTGCCAGCAGTTCGTCCGGGACAGGGGTCGGAGATACGCAGTATTTT.

The chain uses TRBV14 and TRBJ2-7, with 12 nucleotides matching TRBD1. After removal of 4 bases from V and 5 bases from J, the junction contained 9 bases not matched to a gene. The germline CDR1 and CDR2 sequences are SGHDN and FVKESK. The CDR3 runs to 16 residues. The CDR3 DNA reads as TGTGCCAGCAGCCCCATGGGACAGGGGGCGCAGGACGAGCAGTACTTC. It specifies CASSPMGQGAQDEQYF.

The chain couples TRBV14 to TRBJ2-7; 9 bases align to TRBD1. The CDR3 loop spans 12 amino acids. Germline V gene lookup returns CDR1 SGHDN and CDR2 FVKESK. The junction had 3 bases not matched to a gene; V was cut back by 0 bases and J by 12 bases. The CDR3 DNA is TGTGCCAGCAGCCAAGAGGGGACAGGGCGGTACTTC. Protein: CASSQEGTGRYF.

The V gene is TRBV7-9, the J gene TRBJ2-5, with a possible D match to TRBD2 (6 bases). The CDR3 is 12 residues long. Germline assignment: CDR1 SEHNR and CDR2 FQNEAQ (reference sequence). V dropped 11 bases and J dropped 2 bases, with 12 bases sitting between them. The CDR3 loop reads CAGGRGQETQYF. As DNA, the CDR3 is TGTGCCGGGGGGAGAGGGCAAGAGACCCAGTACTTC.

The V call is TRBV30, the J call TRBJ2-7, with D possibly matching TRBD2 (7 bases). CDR3 length: 13 residues. Germline assignment: CDR1 GTSNPN and CDR2 SVGIG (reference sequence). V gave up 0 bases and J gave up 6 bases, with 12 bases separating them. The CDR3 region has the DNA TGTGCCTGGAGTGTTGGGGGGGCGGGCGAGCAGTACTTC. As protein: CAWSVGGAGEQYF.

The chain recombines TRBV2 with TRBJ2-1, with 10 bases aligning to TRBD1. Germline V gene data show CDR1 as SNHLY and CDR2 as FYNNEI. There are 16 residues in the CDR3. The V segment lost 4 bases and the J segment 1 base; nucleotides outside the gene matches: 4. The CDR3 region is CASSGGTGVSYNEQFF. The CDR3 nucleotides read TGTGCCAGCAGTGGGGGGACAGGGGTATCCTACAATGAGCAGTTCTTC.